The 4 T cell receptor beta chains below were found in one sample sequenced in a study of cytomegalovirus exposure and HLA in healthy donors. The PCR had 60 Vbeta and 13 Jbeta primers. Libraries were prepared by immunoSEQ multiplex PCR; TCRdb keeps only in-frame clonotypes and omits some of them. Altogether roughly 150,000 clones are present, around 83% being singletons, with the ten largest covering roughly 4.5%. Sequencing was carried out using PBMCs. These TCRs come from a man between 50 and 59 years old in good health and CMV-seropositive.

This sequence joins TRBV5-1 and TRBJ2-1; 9 bases map to TRBD2. CDR1 is SGHRS and CDR2 is YFSETQ in the germline V gene. The trim removed 4 bases at V and 2 bases at J, leaving 4 bases unmatched. This CDR3 comprises 15 residues. The CDR3 protein is CASSKLAGTYNEQFF. Here the CDR3 DNA reads TGCGCCAGCAGCAAGCTAGCGGGAACCTACAATGAGCAGTTCTTC.

The chain joins TRBV7-3 to TRBJ1-1; D gene uncertain. Trimming left V 5 bases short and J 1 base short, with 11 bases between. The CDR3 loop spans 14 amino acids. CDR1 is SGHTA and CDR2 is FQGTGA in the germline V gene. The CDR3 DNA sequence: TGTGCCAGCAGCCCCAGCTCAGGGAACACTGAAGCTTTCTTT. It is translated as CASSPSSGNTEAFF.

The chain links TRBV28 to TRBJ1-1; 10 bases line up with TRBD1. This CDR3 is 17 amino acids long. Germline CDR1 is MDHEN and CDR2 is SYDVKM. Trimming took 5 bases from V and 4 from J; bases not matched to a gene: 13. The CDR3 sequence is CASSLPGQGVFRTEAFF. As DNA, the CDR3 is TGTGCCAGCAGTCTCCCCGGACAGGGGGTCTTTCGCACTGAAGCTTTCTTT.

The genes are TRBV25-1 and TRBJ1-6, with D unresolved. With 3 bases removed from V and 7 bases from J, the gap between germline ends came to 10 bases. This CDR3 comprises 14 residues. The germline V gene encodes CDR1 MGHDK and CDR2 SYGVNS. The DNA for the CDR3 is TGTGCCAGCAGTGATACCCGTACAAATTCACCCCTCCACTTT. It codes for CASSDTRTNSPLHF.